The clone carrying this T cell receptor beta chain was detected only a few times. Antigen specificity is unknown. The data were taken from a study of identical twins. General study findings and limits: Out-of-frame alpha sequences shared by twins were enriched for low generation probability. Cross-sectional statistics underpinned the conclusions; the same donors were not followed.

cDNA carried unique molecular identifiers, and a universal primer site was added by template switching. MiXCR, applied by TCRdb to the 5' RACE reads, yields one record per CDR3 protein. This repertoire shows hundreds of thousands of distinct CDR3 sequences, 21% found once; its top ten account for around 4.4%. CDR1 and CDR2 from the germline V gene are SGHRS and YFSETQ. This CDR3 has 14 residues. The V and J ends lost 3 bases and 5 bases, in that order; junction bases with no gene match: 4. This same sample was also taken into another study, of T cells expressing NK-cell markers. Per that study: The study drew TCR beta repertoires from sorted CD3+CD56+NKG2C+, CD3+CD56+NKG2C- and CD3+CD56-NKG2C+ T cells.

The chain combines TRBV5-1 with TRBJ2-7, with 11 bases fitting TRBD2. Sequencing was performed on PBMCs. The receptor's source is a woman aged 18 to 35 in good health. CDR3 coding DNA: TGCGCCAGCAGCTCCACTAGCGGGAGTAACGAGCAGTACTTC. Its protein is CASSSTSGSNEQYF.